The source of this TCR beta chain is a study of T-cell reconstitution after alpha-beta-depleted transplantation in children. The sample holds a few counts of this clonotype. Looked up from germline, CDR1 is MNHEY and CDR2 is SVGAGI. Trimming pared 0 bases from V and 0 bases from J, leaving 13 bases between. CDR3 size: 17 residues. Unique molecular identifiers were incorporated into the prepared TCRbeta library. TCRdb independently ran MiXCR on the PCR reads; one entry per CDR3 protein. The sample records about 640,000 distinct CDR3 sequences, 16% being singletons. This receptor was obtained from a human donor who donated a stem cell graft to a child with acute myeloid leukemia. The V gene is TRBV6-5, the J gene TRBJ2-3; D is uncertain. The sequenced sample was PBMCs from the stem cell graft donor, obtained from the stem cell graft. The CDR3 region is CASSYSIGPTSTDTQYF. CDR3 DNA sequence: TGTGCCAGCAGTTACTCGATCGGACCCACTAGCACAGATACGCAGTATTTT.